A single sample gave rise to the 2 T cell receptor beta chains below, sequenced in a study of T cell changes during pregnancy in multiple sclerosis. The data were produced by immunoSEQ multiplex PCR, yet TCRdb's version contains in-frame clones alone and is incomplete. The sample lists 84,000 or so clones; around 94% were seen once. The source was peripheral blood, collected in the third trimester of pregnancy. The receptors here all came from a female donor with multiple sclerosis, enrolled in a pregnancy study.

CDR3 sequence reads: CASSSSQGSPLHF. The CDR3 DNA reads TGTGCCAGCAGCTCCTCCCAGGGTTCACCCCTCCACTTT. The chain recombines TRBV27 with TRBJ1-6; tentative D call: TRBD1 (5 bases). V lost 6 bases, J lost 9 bases, and 12 bases lay in between. CDR1 is MNHEY and CDR2 is SMNVEV in the germline V gene (reference sequence). The CDR3 sequence is 13 residues long.

The gene calls are TRBV6-1 and TRBJ2-5; D might be TRBD2 (5 bases). The V and J ends lost 1 base and 0 bases respectively, with 9 bases between them. The CDR3 has 15 amino acids. The germline V gene has CDR1 MNHNS and CDR2 SASEGT. Here the CDR3 DNA reads TGTGCCAGCAGTGAAGAGGCCGGGAACCAAGAGACCCAGTACTTC. Translation gives CASSEEAGNQETQYF.